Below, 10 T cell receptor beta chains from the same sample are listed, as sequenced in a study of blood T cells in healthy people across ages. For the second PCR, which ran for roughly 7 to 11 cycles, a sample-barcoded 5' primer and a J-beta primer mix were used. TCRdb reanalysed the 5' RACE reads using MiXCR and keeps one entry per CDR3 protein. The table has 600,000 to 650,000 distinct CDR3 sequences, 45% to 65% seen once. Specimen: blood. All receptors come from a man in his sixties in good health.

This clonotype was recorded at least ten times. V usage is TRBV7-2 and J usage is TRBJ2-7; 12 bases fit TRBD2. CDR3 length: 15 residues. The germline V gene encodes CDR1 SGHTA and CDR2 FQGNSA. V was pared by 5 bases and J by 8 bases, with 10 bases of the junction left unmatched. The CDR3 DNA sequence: TGTGCCAGCAGCGCCCGGACTAGCGGGGACTTGAAGCAGTACTTC. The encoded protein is CASSARTSGDLKQYF.

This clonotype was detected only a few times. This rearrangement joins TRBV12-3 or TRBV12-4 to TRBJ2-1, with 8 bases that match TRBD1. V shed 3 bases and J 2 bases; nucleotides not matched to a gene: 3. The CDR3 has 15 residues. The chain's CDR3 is CASSFRTGTYNEQFF. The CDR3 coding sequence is TGTGCCAGCAGTTTCCGGACAGGGACCTACAATGAGCAGTTCTTC.

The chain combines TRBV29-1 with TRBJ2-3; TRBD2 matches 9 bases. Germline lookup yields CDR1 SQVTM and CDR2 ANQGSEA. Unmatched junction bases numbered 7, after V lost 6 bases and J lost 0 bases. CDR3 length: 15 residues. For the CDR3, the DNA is TGCAGCGTCCTTCTAGCGGGGTACAGCACAGATACGCAGTATTTT. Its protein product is CSVLLAGYSTDTQYF.

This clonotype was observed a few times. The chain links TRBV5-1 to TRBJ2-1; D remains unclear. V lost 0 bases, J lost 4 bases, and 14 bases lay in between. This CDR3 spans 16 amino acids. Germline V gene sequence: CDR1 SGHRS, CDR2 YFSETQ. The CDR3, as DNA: TGCGCCAGCAGCTTGGGGGCGAACAATGGTTACAATGAGCAGTTCTTC. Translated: CASSLGANNGYNEQFF.

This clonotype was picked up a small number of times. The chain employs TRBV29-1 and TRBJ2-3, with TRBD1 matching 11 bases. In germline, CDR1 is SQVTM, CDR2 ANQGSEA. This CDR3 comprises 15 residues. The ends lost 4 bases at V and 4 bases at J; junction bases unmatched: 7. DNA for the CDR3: TGCAGCGTTGGCCGGGACAGGGGGTTCCCAGATACGCAGTATTTT. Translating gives CSVGRDRGFPDTQYF.

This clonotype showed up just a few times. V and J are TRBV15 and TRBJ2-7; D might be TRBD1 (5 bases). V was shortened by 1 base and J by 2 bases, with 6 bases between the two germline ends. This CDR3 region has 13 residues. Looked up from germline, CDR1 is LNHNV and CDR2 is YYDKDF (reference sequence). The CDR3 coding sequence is TGTGCCACCAGCAGAGTGGGGCCCTACGAGCAGTACTTC. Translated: CATSRVGPYEQYF.

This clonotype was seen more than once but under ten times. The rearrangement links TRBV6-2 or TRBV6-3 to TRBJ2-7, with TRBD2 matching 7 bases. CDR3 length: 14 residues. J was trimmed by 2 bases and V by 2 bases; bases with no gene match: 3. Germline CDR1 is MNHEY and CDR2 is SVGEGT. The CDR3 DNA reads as TGTGCCAGCAGTTACCTCGGGGGGACCTACGAGCAGTACTTC. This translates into CASSYLGGTYEQYF.

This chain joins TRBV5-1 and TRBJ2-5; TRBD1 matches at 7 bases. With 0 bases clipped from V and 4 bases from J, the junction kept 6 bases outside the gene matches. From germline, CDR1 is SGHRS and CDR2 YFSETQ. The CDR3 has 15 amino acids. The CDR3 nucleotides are TGCGCCAGCAGCTTGGCCGGGACAGAGGGAGAGACCCAGTACTTC. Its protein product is CASSLAGTEGETQYF. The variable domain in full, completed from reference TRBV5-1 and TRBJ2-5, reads KAGVTQTPRYLIKTRGQQVTLSCSPISGHRSVSWYQQTPGQGLQFLFEYFSETQRNKGNFPGRFSGRQFSNSRSEMNVSTLELGDSALYLCASSLAGTEGETQYFGPGTRLLVL.

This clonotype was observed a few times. In DNA, the CDR3 is TGTGCCAGCAGCCCTTGGGGAGGAAACACCATATATTTT. It is translated as CASSPWGGNTIYF. The chain has TRBV7-8 and TRBJ1-3; D is uncertain. Germline V lookup: CDR1 SGHVS, CDR2 FQNEAQ. V dropped 5 bases and J dropped 4 bases, with 9 bases sitting between them. CDR3 length: 13 residues.

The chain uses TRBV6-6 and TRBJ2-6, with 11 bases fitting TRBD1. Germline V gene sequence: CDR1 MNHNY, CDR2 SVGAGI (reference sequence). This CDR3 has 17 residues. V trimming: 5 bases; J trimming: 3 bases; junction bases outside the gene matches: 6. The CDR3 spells CASSRRTGGLGANVLTF. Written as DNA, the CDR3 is TGTGCCAGCAGTAGACGGACAGGGGGCCTTGGGGCCAACGTCCTGACTTTC.